These 3 T cell receptor beta chains were all obtained from the same sample, sequenced in a study of control samples from healthy donors and cancer patients. Some clones are missing from TCRdb's copy, which holds only in-frame ones; the method was immunoSEQ multiplex PCR. The table shows 85,000 to 90,000 clones, with roughly nine tenths occurring only once. Sequencing was done on a sample of PBMCs. All receptors derive from a woman in her 50s with colorectal cancer.

The chain recombines TRBV6-5 with TRBJ1-1; the D is unclear. The CDR3 length is 11 residues. Germline V gene sequence: CDR1 MNHEY, CDR2 SVGAGI. The V end was cut by 2 bases, the J end by 6 bases, with 4 bases between. CDR3 sequence (DNA): TGTGCCAGCAGTTACGGGGCTGAAGCTTTCTTT. Its protein is CASSYGAEAFF.

V usage is TRBV6-5 and J usage is TRBJ1-4, with 7 bases identical to TRBD1. The length of the CDR3 is 14 residues. Germline CDR1 MNHEY, CDR2 SVGAGI. V shed 6 bases and J 5 bases; nucleotides not matched to a gene: 6. CDR3 in amino acids: CASRGGQSNEKLFF. In DNA, the CDR3 is TGTGCCAGCAGGGGGGGACAGTCCAATGAAAAACTGTTTTTT.

This chain links TRBV3-1 (or the pseudogene TRBV3-2) with TRBJ2-3, with D perhaps matching TRBD2 (5 bases). This CDR3 has 13 residues. Germline V lookup: CDR1 LGHDT, CDR2 YNNKEL (reference sequence). Between the trimmed V and J ends, which lost 4 bases and 4 bases, there was a span of 9 bases. The CDR3 protein is CASSRLAADTQYF. CDR3 bases: TGTGCCAGCAGCCGCCTAGCAGCAGATACGCAGTATTTT.